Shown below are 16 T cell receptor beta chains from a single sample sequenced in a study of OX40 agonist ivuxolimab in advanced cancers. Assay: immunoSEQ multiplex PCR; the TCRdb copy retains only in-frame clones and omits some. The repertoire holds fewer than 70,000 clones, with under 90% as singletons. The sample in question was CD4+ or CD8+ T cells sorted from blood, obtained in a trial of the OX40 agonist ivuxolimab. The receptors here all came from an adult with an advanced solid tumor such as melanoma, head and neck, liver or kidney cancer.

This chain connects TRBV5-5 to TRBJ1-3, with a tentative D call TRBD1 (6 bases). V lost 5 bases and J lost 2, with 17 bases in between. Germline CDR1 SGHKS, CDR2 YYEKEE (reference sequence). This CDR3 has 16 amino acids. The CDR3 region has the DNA TGTGCCAGCAGTTATATAAGGGGGAAACCTGGAAACACCATATATTTT. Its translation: CASSYIRGKPGNTIYF.

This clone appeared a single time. As DNA, the CDR3 is TGCGCCAGCAGCCCGGGGTCGGGACAGGGGAACACTGAAGCTTTCTTT. This translates into CASSPGSGQGNTEAFF. The V gene is TRBV4-3, the J gene TRBJ1-1, with 9 nucleotides matching TRBD1. With V trimmed by 4 bases and J by 1 base, 7 bases remained unmatched. The V gene's germline CDR1 is LGHNA and CDR2 YSLEER. The CDR3 is 16 residues long.

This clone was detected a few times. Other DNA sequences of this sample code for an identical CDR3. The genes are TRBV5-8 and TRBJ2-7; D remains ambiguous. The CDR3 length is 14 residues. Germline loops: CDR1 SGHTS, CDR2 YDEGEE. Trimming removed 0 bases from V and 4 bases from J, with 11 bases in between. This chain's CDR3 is CASSLVGLTYEQYF. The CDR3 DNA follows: TGTGCCAGCAGCTTGGTGGGTTTGACTTACGAGCAGTACTTC.

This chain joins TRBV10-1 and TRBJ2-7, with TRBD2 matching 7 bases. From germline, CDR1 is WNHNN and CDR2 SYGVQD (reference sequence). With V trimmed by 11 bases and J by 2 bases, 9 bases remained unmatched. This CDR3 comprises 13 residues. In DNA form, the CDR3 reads TGCGCCGGCAACACGGGAGGCCCCTACGAGCAGTACTTC. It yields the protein CAGNTGGPYEQYF.

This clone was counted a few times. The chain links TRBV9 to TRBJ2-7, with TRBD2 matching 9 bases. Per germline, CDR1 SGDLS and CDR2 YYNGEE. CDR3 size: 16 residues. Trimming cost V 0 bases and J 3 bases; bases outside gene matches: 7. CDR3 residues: CASSVASSGGIYEQYF. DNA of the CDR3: TGTGCCAGCAGCGTAGCAAGCAGCGGGGGGATCTACGAGCAGTACTTC. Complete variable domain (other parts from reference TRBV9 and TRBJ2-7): DSGVTQTPKHLITATGQRVTLRCSPRSGDLSVYWYQQSLDQGLQFLIQYYNGEERAKGNILERFSAQQFPDLHSELNLSSLELGDSALYFCASSVASSGGIYEQYFGPGTRLTVT.

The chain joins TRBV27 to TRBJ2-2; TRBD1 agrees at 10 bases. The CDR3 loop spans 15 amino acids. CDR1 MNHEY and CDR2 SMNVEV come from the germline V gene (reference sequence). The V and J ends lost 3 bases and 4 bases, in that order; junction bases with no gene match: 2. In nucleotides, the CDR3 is TGTGCCAGCAGTTTCCGGACAGGGGGCACCGGGGAGCTGTTTTTT. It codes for CASSFRTGGTGELFF.

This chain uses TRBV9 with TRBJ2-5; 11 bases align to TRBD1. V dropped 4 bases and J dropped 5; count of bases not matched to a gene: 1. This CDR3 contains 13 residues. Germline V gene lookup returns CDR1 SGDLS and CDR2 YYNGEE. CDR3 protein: CASSRTGGETQYF. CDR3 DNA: TGTGCCAGCAGCCGGACAGGGGGCGAGACCCAGTACTTC.

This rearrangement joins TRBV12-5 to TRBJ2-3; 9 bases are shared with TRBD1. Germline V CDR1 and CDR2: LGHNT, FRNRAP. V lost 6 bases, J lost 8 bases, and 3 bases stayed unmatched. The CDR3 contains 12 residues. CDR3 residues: CASGPDRGTQYF. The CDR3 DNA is TGTGCTAGTGGGCCGGACAGGGGTACGCAGTATTTT.

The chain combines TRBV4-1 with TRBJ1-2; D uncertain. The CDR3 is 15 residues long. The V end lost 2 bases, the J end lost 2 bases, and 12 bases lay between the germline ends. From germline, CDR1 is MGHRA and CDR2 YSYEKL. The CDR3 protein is CASSQRLGQNYGYTF. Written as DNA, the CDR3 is TGCGCCAGCAGCCAAAGACTCGGGCAGAACTATGGCTACACCTTC.

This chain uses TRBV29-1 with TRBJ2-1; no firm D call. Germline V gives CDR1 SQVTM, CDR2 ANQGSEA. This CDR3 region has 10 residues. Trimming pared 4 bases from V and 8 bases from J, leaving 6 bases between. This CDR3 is CSVGWDEQFF. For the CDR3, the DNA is TGCAGCGTTGGGTGGGATGAGCAGTTCTTC.

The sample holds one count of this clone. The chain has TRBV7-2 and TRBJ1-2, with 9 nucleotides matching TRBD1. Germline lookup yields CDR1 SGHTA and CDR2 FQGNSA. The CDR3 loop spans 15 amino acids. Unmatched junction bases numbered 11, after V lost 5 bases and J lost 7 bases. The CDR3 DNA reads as TGTGCCAGCAGCCCCGCGGGACAGGGTGTCTCTGGCTACACCTTC. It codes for CASSPAGQGVSGYTF.

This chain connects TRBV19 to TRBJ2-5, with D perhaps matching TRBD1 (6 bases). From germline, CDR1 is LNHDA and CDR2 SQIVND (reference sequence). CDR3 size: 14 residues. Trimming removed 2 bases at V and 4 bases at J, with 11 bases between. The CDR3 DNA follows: TGTGCCAGTAGTATATACCAAGGGGGAGAGACCCAGTACTTC. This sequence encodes CASSIYQGGETQYF. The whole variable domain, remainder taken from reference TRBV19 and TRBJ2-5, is DGGITQSPKYLFRKEGQNVTLSCEQNLNHDAMYWYRQDPGQGLRLIYYSQIVNDFQKGDIAEGYSVSREKKESFPLTVTSAQKNPTAFYLCASSIYQGGETQYFGPGTRLLVL.

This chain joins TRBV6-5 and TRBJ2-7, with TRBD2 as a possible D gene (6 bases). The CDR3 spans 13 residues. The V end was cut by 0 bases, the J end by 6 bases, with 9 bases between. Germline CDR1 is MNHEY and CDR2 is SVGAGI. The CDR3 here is CASSYSTRTEQYF. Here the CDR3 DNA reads TGTGCCAGCAGTTACTCGACTAGGACCGAGCAGTACTTC.

The CDR3 bases are TGTGCCAGCAGCCCCCGGGCGCGGTACAATGAGCAGTTCTTC. It codes for CASSPRARYNEQFF. The genes are TRBV7-8 and TRBJ2-1, with D uncertain. Germline V gene sequence: CDR1 SGHVS, CDR2 FQNEAQ. Trimming left V 5 bases short and J 4 bases short, with 12 bases between. This CDR3 region has 14 residues.

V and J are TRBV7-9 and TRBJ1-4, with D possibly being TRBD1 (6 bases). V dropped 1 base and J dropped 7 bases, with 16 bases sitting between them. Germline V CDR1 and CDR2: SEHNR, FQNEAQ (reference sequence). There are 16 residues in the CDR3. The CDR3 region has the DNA TGTGCCAGCAGCTTAGGACGGTCACAGGGAGGTGAAAAACTGTTTTTT. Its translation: CASSLGRSQGGEKLFF.

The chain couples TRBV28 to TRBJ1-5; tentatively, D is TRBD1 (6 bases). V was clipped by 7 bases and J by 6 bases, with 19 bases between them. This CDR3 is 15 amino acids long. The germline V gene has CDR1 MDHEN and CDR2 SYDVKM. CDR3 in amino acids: CASTSRGGPGQPQHF. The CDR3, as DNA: TGTGCCAGCACCTCTCGCGGGGGGCCGGGTCAGCCCCAGCATTTT.